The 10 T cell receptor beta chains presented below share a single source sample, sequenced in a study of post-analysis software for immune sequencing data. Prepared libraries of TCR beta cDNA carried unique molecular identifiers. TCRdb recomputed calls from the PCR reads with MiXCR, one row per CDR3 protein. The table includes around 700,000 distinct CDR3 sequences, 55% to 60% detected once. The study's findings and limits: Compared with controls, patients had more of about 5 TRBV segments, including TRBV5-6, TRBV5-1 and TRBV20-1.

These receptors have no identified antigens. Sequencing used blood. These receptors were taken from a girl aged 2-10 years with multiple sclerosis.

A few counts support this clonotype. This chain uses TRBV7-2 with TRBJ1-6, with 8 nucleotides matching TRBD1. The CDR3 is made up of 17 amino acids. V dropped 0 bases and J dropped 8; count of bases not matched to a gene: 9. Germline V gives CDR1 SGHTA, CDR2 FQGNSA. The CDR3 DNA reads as TGTGCCAGCAGCTTAGCCGGCAGGGGGCTTCTCGATTCACCCCTCCACTTT. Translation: CASSLAGRGLLDSPLHF.

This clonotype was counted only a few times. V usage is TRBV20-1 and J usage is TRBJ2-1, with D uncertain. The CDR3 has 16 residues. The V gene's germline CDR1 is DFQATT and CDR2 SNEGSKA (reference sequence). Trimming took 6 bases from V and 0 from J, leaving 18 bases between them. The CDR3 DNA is TGCAGTGCAGAAAAACGGGTTACGAGCTCCTACAATGAGCAGTTCTTC. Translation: CSAEKRVTSSYNEQFF.

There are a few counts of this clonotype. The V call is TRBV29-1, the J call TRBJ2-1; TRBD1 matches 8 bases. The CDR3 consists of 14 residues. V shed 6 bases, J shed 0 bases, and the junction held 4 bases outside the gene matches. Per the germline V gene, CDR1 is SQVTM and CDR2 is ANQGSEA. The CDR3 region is CSVPGQVSYNEQFF. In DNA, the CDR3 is TGCAGCGTACCGGGACAGGTCTCCTACAATGAGCAGTTCTTC.

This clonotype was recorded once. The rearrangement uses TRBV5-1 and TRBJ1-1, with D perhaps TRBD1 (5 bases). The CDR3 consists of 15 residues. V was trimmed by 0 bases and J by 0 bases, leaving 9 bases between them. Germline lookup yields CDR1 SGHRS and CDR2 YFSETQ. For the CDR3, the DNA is TGCGCCAGCAGCTTGGACAGGAACATGAACACTGAAGCTTTCTTT. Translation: CASSLDRNMNTEAFF.

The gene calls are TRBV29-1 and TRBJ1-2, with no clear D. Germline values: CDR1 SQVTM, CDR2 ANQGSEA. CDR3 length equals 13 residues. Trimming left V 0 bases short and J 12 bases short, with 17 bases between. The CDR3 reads CSVEDNYSNGHTF. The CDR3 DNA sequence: TGCAGCGTTGAAGACAACTATTCGAACGGCCACACCTTC.

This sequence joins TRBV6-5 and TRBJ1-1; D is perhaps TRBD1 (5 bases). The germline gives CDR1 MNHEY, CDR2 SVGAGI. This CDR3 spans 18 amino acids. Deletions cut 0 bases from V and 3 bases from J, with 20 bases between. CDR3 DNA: TGTGCCAGCAGTTACTCGATATTTCGGGAAGGGGAGGACACTGAAGCTTTCTTT. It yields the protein CASSYSIFREGEDTEAFF.

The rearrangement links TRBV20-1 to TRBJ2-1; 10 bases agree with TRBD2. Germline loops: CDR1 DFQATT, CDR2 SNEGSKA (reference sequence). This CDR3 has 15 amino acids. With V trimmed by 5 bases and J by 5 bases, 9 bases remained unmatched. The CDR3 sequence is CSAFSLAGVNNEQFF. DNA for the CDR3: TGCAGTGCTTTCTCCCTAGCGGGAGTCAACAATGAGCAGTTCTTC.

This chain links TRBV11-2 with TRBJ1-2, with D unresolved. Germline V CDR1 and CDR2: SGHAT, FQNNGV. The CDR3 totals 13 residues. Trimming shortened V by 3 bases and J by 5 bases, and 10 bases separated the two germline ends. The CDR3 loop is CASSFLSSYGYTF. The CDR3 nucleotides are TGTGCCAGCAGCTTCTTAAGTTCATATGGCTACACCTTC. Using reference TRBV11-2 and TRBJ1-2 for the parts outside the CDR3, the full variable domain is EAGVAQSPRYKIIEKRQSVAFWCNPISGHATLYWYQQILGQGPKLLIQFQNNGVVDDSQLPKDRFSAERLKGVDSTLKIQPAKLEDSAVYLCASSFLSSYGYTFGSGTRLTVV.

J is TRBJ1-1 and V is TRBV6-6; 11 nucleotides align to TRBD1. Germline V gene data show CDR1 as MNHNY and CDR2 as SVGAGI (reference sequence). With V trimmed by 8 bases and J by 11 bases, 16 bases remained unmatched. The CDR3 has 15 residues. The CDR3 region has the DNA TGTGCCAGCGTCGGGACAGGGGGAATTAAGGGTCGGGCTTTCTTT. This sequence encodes CASVGTGGIKGRAFF.

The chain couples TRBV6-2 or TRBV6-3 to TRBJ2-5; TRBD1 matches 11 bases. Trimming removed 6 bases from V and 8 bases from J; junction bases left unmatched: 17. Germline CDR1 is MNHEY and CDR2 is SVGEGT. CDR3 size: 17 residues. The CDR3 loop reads CASSPPRTGGRVETQYF. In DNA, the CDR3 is TGTGCCAGCAGCCCACCCCGGACAGGGGGCAGAGTGGAAACCCAGTACTTC.